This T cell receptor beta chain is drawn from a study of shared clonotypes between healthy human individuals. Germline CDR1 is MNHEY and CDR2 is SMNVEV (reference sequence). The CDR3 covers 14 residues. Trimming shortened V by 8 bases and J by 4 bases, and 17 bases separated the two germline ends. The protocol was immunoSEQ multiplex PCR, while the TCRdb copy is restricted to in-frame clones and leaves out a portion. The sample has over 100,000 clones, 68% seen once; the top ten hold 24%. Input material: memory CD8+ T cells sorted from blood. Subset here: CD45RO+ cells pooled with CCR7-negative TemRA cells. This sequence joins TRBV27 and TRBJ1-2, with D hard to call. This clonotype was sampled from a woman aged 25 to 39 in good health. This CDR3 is CASGKDGDLYGYTF. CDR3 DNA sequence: TGTGCCAGCGGTAAGGACGGCGACCTCTATGGCTACACCTTC.